This is a list of T cell receptor beta chains from one sample in a study of post-analysis software for immune sequencing data. A single record per CDR3 protein comes from TCRdb applying MiXCR to the PCR reads. The data contain about 820,000 distinct CDR3 sequences, under 70% of them seen just once; the ten biggest clones take up approximately 4.4%. Material for sequencing was blood. The receptors originated from a girl aged 5-17 years with multiple sclerosis. Each CDR3 is given with its conserved first and last residue. The D gene is left open where the match is weak. The listing skips clone size in some rows; elsewhere it reads once, few, many or a size class.

clone_size	j_call	v_call	d_call	cdr3_aa	cdr3_nt
few	TRBJ1-2	TRBV29-1	TRBD1	CSLFRDSNYGYTF	TGCAGCCTGTTCCGGGACAGTAACTATGGCTACACCTTC
.	TRBJ2-1	TRBV4-2	TRBD2	CASSHASGSLNEQFF	TGTGCCAGCAGCCACGCAAGCGGGAGCCTCAATGAGCAGTTCTTC
.	TRBJ2-1	TRBV10-3	.	CAISPRGPDEQFF	TGTGCCATCAGCCCCCGGGGGCCAGATGAGCAGTTCTTC
.	TRBJ2-3	TRBV29-1	.	CSGRGRRETDTQYF	TGCAGCGGCCGGGGGAGGAGAGAGACAGATACGCAGTATTTT
few	TRBJ1-1	TRBV6-1	.	CASSPTGLGTEAFF	TGTGCCAGCAGTCCCACAGGGCTGGGCACTGAAGCTTTCTTT
.	TRBJ2-7	TRBV6-2/TRBV6-3	TRBD2	CASSYRGLAGTYEQYF	TGTGCCAGCAGTTACCGGGGGCTAGCGGGGACCTACGAGCAGTACTTC
few	TRBJ2-1	TRBV29-1	.	CSGTVRYNEQFF	TGCAGCGGGACAGTTCGCTACAATGAGCAGTTCTTC
.	TRBJ2-7	TRBV15	.	CATSRGAGDYEQYF	TGTGCCACCAGCAGAGGGGCAGGGGACTACGAGCAGTACTTC
.	TRBJ2-6	TRBV6-5	TRBD1	CASRYTGVGANVLTF	TGTGCCAGCAGATACACAGGGGTCGGGGCCAACGTCCTGACTTTC
once	TRBJ2-7	TRBV6-6	.	CASSDGDYEQYF	TGTGCCAGCAGCGACGGAGACTACGAGCAGTACTTC
few	TRBJ2-4	TRBV5-1	.	CASSLTEAKNIQYF	TGCGCCAGCAGCTTGACGGAAGCCAAAAACATTCAGTACTTC
.	TRBJ2-7	TRBV20-1	.	CSADTDTRAYEQYF	TGCAGTGCTGACACCGATACCCGTGCCTACGAGCAGTACTTC
.	TRBJ2-3	TRBV12-3/TRBV12-4	TRBD1	CASSFRQGWDTQYF	TGTGCCAGCAGTTTTAGACAGGGTTGGGATACGCAGTATTTT
.	TRBJ1-5	TRBV15	.	CATSRDGLTKPLQPQHF	TGTGCCACCAGCAGAGACGGCCTGACCAAACCTCTCCAGCCCCAGCATTTT
.	TRBJ2-7	TRBV5-1	TRBD1	CASSFRTGPYEQYF	TGCGCCAGCAGCTTTCGGACAGGGCCCTACGAGCAGTACTTC
few	TRBJ2-3	TRBV7-2	.	CASSLPAGPSDTQYF	TGTGCCAGCAGCTTACCCGCGGGCCCGTCAGATACGCAGTATTTT
.	TRBJ1-1	TRBV12-3/TRBV12-4	TRBD1	CASSAEQGRPEAFF	TGTGCCAGCAGCGCAGAACAGGGGAGGCCTGAGGCTTTCTTT
.	TRBJ2-3	TRBV20-1	TRBD2	CSASRPSGSTDTQYF	TGCAGTGCTAGTAGGCCTAGCGGGTCCACAGATACGCAGTATTTT
.	TRBJ1-1	TRBV10-3	TRBD1	CAASTGMNTEAFF	TGTGCCGCCTCGACAGGGATGAACACTGAAGCTTTCTTT
few	TRBJ2-3	TRBV7-8	.	CASRGRRLTDTQYF	TGTGCCAGCAGGGGCCGGAGGTTGACAGATACGCAGTATTTT
few	TRBJ2-1	TRBV27	TRBD1	CASNPYRGTYNEQFF	TGTGCCAGTAACCCATACAGGGGAACCTACAATGAGCAGTTCTTC
.	TRBJ2-7	TRBV20-1	.	CSARDPGSSYEQYF	TGCAGTGCTAGAGATCCGGGGAGCTCCTACGAGCAGTACTTC
.	TRBJ1-1	TRBV4-1	TRBD1	CASSHPGTVANTEAFF	TGCGCCAGCAGCCACCCCGGGACAGTCGCCAACACTGAAGCTTTCTTT
.	TRBJ2-5	TRBV18	.	CASSPRTVKGQETQYF	TGTGCCAGCTCACCACGGACAGTTAAAGGACAAGAGACCCAGTACTTC
few	TRBJ2-3	TRBV5-1	.	CASSLGPGGSGEGPWTDTQYF	TGCGCCAGCAGCTTGGGACCAGGGGGCTCGGGGGAGGGCCCTTGGACAGATACGCAGTATTTT
.	TRBJ2-1	TRBV7-2	TRBD1	CAISDRQGVSYNEQFF	TGTGCCATCAGTGATAGACAGGGTGTCTCCTACAATGAGCAGTTCTTC
.	TRBJ2-1	TRBV5-1	TRBD2	CASSLEGGPHNEQFF	TGCGCCAGCAGCTTGGAGGGAGGGCCCCACAATGAGCAGTTCTTC
.	TRBJ2-1	TRBV20-1	.	CSAKRALGGEQFF	TGCAGTGCTAAAAGGGCCCTGGGCGGTGAGCAGTTCTTC
.	TRBJ1-2	TRBV7-2	.	CASSLAAYYGYTF	TGTGCCAGCAGCTTAGCGGCTTACTATGGCTACACCTTC
.	TRBJ2-5	TRBV6-5	.	CASLKSVSGFPQYF	TGTGCCAGCCTTAAATCGGTTTCCGGATTCCCTCAGTACTTC
.	TRBJ2-1	TRBV27	TRBD2	CASRSGGVSYNEQFF	TGTGCCAGCAGAAGCGGGGGGGTCTCCTACAATGAGCAGTTCTTC
.	TRBJ2-4	TRBV2	.	CASSVGGGNIQYF	TGTGCCAGCAGTGTAGGAGGGGGAAACATTCAGTACTTC